This T cell receptor (beta chain) stems from a study of T-cell memory formation after mild COVID-19. Trimming removed 0 bases from V and 5 bases from J, with 6 bases in between. The CDR3 consists of 13 residues. The V gene's germline CDR1 is LGHNT and CDR2 FRNRAP. MiXCR was run by TCRdb on the 5' RACE reads, yielding one entry per CDR3 protein. The table includes 250,000 or so distinct CDR3 sequences, roughly a tenth detected once. This clonotype came up a few times. The receptor was isolated from a man aged 18 to 29 who had mild COVID-19 (a few samples of this study predate the infection). Cell type and time point are not known. Source material: PBMCs or a T cell subset sorted from them (not recorded which). This rearrangement joins TRBV12-5 to TRBJ2-3; D remains unclear. The CDR3 DNA is TGTGCTAGTGGTTTGGTATCGGGAGATACGCAGTATTTT. Translation: CASGLVSGDTQYF.